A single sample gave rise to the 27 T cell receptor beta chains below, sequenced in a study of shared clonotypes between healthy human individuals (TCRdb year 2020). Library preparation was by the immunoSEQ multiplex PCR assay. TCRdb stores this immuneACCESS table with in-frame sequences only. Part of the clones is absent; in the studies checked, under half of the shortfall reflects unresolved V genes, and no reason is known for the rest. Across this sample there are about 180,000 clones, with approximately 92% seen only once. The ten largest clonotypes hold around 0.072% of the sample. Sequencing input: naive CD4+ T cells sorted from blood. Explained via the paper, the cell subset or site label denotes: CD45RA+ positively selected. The receptors stem from a woman in her twenties or thirties in good health.

The chain carries TRBV9 and TRBJ1-1; D is unclear. Germline V lookup: CDR1 SGDLS, CDR2 YYNGEE. V was trimmed by 0 bases and J by 11 bases, leaving 14 bases between them. The CDR3 consists of 13 residues. The CDR3 nucleotides are TGTGCCAGCAGCGTAGGGGGAGAGCGCGGGGCTTTCTTT. Translated: CASSVGGERGAFF.

V is TRBV28 and J is TRBJ2-4; D may correspond to TRBD1 or TRBD2 (5 bases each). With 2 bases removed from V and 0 bases from J, the gap between germline ends came to 5 bases. This CDR3 has 14 residues. Germline CDR1 is MDHEN and CDR2 is SYDVKM. In nucleotides, the CDR3 is TGTGCCAGCAGTTTAGGGGGAGCCAAAAACATTCAGTACTTC. Residues: CASSLGGAKNIQYF.

V and J are TRBV5-1 and TRBJ2-7, with 8 bases fitting TRBD2. Trimming took 4 bases from V and 6 from J; bases not matched to a gene: 6. The germline gives CDR1 SGHRS, CDR2 YFSETQ. The CDR3 length is 13 residues. Here the CDR3 DNA reads TGCGCCAGCAGCGCCGCGGGAGGCCGCGAGCAGTACTTC. It encodes CASSAAGGREQYF.

The chain has TRBV30 and TRBJ1-4, with D unclear. This CDR3 spans 15 amino acids. Germline V gives CDR1 GTSNPN, CDR2 SVGIG (reference sequence). V was pared by 0 bases and J by 8 bases, with 16 bases between. CDR3 DNA: TGTGCCTGGAGTGTTGTCAGTTCTACTTTGGAAAAACTGTTTTTT. This translates into CAWSVVSSTLEKLFF.

The chain uses TRBV5-1 and TRBJ1-4, with D unclear. Between the trimmed V and J ends, which lost 0 bases and 3 bases, there was a span of 9 bases. The CDR3 runs to 15 residues. The germline V gene encodes CDR1 SGHRS and CDR2 YFSETQ. The CDR3: CASSLGAGANEKLFF. CDR3 in DNA: TGCGCCAGCAGCTTGGGGGCAGGCGCTAATGAAAAACTGTTTTTT.

The rearrangement uses TRBV9 and TRBJ1-1, with 7 bases lining up with TRBD1. The CDR3 consists of 14 residues. Trimming cost V 3 bases and J 2 bases; bases outside gene matches: 4. CDR1 is SGDLS, CDR2 YYNGEE, per germline. CDR3 region: CASSARQGNTEAFF. The CDR3 DNA follows: TGTGCCAGCAGCGCACGACAGGGAAACACTGAAGCTTTCTTT.

The V gene is TRBV19, the J gene TRBJ1-5, with TRBD1 matching 7 bases. The V gene's germline CDR1 is LNHDA and CDR2 SQIVND (reference sequence). The CDR3 is 13 amino acids. After removal of 10 bases from V and 4 bases from J, the junction contained 7 bases not matched to a gene. DNA for the CDR3: TGTGCCACACGCCGGGACAGAAATCAGCCCCAGCATTTT. This sequence encodes CATRRDRNQPQHF.

The chain couples TRBV29-1 to TRBJ2-7, with 9 nucleotides matching TRBD2. The CDR3 spans 13 residues. Losses at the gene ends were 6 bases for V and 3 bases for J; bases not matched to a gene: 6. The germline CDR1 and CDR2 sequences are SQVTM and ANQGSEA. The CDR3 loop is CSVISGSNYEQYF. CDR3 nucleotide sequence: TGCAGCGTGATTAGCGGGAGTAACTACGAGCAGTACTTC.

The V gene is TRBV27, the J gene TRBJ2-7; 9 bases are shared with TRBD1. Germline loops: CDR1 MNHEY, CDR2 SMNVEV (reference sequence). The CDR3 has 16 amino acids. V shed 3 bases and J 5 bases; nucleotides not matched to a gene: 11. The CDR3 spells CASSFRQGGRSNEQYF. CDR3 in DNA: TGTGCCAGCAGTTTCCGACAGGGGGGCAGGTCGAACGAGCAGTACTTC.

The CDR3: CASSQWERSYEQYF. The CDR3 coding sequence is TGTGCCAGCAGTCAATGGGAGCGAAGCTACGAGCAGTACTTC. The chain has TRBV27 and TRBJ2-5, with D perhaps TRBD2 (5 bases). The closer fit of TRBJ2-7 to the DNA end suggests the J call may be wrong. The germline CDR1 and CDR2 sequences are MNHEY and SMNVEV (reference sequence). CDR3 length: 14 residues.

Of note for this clone: At the DNA level, this CDR3 is encoded by other sequences in the same sample as well. The rearrangement uses TRBV5-6 and TRBJ1-5, with D unclear. CDR3 length equals 13 residues. V dropped 0 bases and J dropped 4 bases, with 5 bases sitting between them. The V gene's germline CDR1 is SGHDT and CDR2 YYEEEE. CDR3 residues: CASSLGRNQPQHF. In DNA, the CDR3 is TGTGCCAGCAGCTTGGGTCGAAATCAGCCCCAGCATTTT.

This chain links TRBV28 with TRBJ2-3; D is ambiguous. Germline CDR1 reads MDHEN; CDR2 reads SYDVKM. The CDR3 is made up of 16 amino acids. Trimming removed 7 bases at V and 1 base at J, with 18 bases between. The CDR3 sequence: CASTAPSGRGTDTQYF. CDR3 DNA sequence: TGTGCCAGCACCGCCCCCTCGGGTAGAGGCACAGATACGCAGTATTTT.

The CDR3 spells CASRTANTEAFF. In nucleotides, the CDR3 is TGTGCCAGCAGGACAGCGAACACTGAAGCTTTCTTT. The V call is TRBV7-6, the J call TRBJ1-1; tentatively, D is TRBD1 (5 bases). V was shortened by 6 bases and J by 1 base, with 6 bases between the two germline ends. The CDR3 length is 12 residues. CDR1 is SGHVS, CDR2 FNYEAQ, per germline.

The rearrangement joins TRBV6-6 to TRBJ2-7; perhaps TRBD2 as D (5 bases). The CDR3 covers 14 residues. CDR1 is MNHNY and CDR2 is SVGAGI in the germline V gene (reference sequence). Trimming took 2 bases from V and 2 from J, leaving 10 bases between them. The CDR3 protein is CASSYESGTYEQYF. The CDR3 region has the DNA TGTGCCAGCAGTTACGAGTCGGGAACCTACGAGCAGTACTTC.

The rearrangement uses TRBV19 and TRBJ1-2, with TRBD1 matching over 9 bases. The CDR3 is made up of 15 amino acids. The J segment lost 2 bases and the V segment lost 4 bases, leaving 5 bases of the junction unmatched. CDR1 and CDR2 from the germline V gene are LNHDA and SQIVND (reference sequence). This CDR3 is CASSTSGTGNYGYTF. CDR3 DNA: TGTGCCAGTAGTACATCCGGGACAGGGAACTATGGCTACACCTTC.

The genes are TRBV30 and TRBJ1-5; TRBD1 is a possible D gene (6 bases). The length of the CDR3 is 13 residues. V dropped 1 base and J dropped 5 bases, with 9 bases sitting between them. Germline-derived CDR1 and CDR2 are GTSNPN and SVGIG (reference sequence). Written as DNA, the CDR3 is TGTGCCTGGAGTGACAGGGACTATCAGCCCCAGCATTTT. Amino acid sequence: CAWSDRDYQPQHF.

The chain is built from TRBV30 and TRBJ2-7, with D possibly being TRBD2 (7 bases). CDR3 size: 12 residues. CDR1 GTSNPN and CDR2 SVGIG come from the germline V gene (reference sequence). Trimming pared 8 bases from V and 2 bases from J, leaving 13 bases between. The CDR3 spells CAGGGRPYEQYF. CDR3 coding DNA: TGTGCCGGGGGGGGGCGCCCCTACGAGCAGTACTTC.

This clone was detected a few times. The chain is built from TRBV18 and TRBJ1-2; TRBD1 matches 10 bases. There are 14 residues in the CDR3. After removal of 4 bases from V and 8 bases from J, the junction contained 7 bases not matched to a gene. Germline V gene lookup returns CDR1 KGHSH and CDR2 LQKENI. In DNA form, the CDR3 reads TGTGCCAGCTCACTTCGACAGGGGGCGGAAGGCTACACCTTC. Residues: CASSLRQGAEGYTF.

The rearrangement links TRBV7-2 to TRBJ2-7; D is perhaps TRBD2 (5 bases). The V end was cut by 4 bases, the J end by 0 bases, with 19 bases between. Germline V gives CDR1 SGHTA, CDR2 FQGNSA. CDR3 length: 17 amino acids. CDR3 protein: CASSSTAVALASYEQYF. In DNA form, the CDR3 reads TGTGCCAGCAGCTCTACCGCCGTGGCGCTAGCCTCCTACGAGCAGTACTTC.

As to this clone: Other DNA sequences of this sample code for an identical CDR3. The rearrangement uses TRBV7-9 and TRBJ2-7, with a possible D match to TRBD2 (7 bases). The CDR3 sequence is 14 residues long. Germline CDR1 is SEHNR and CDR2 is FQNEAQ (reference sequence). The V and J ends lost 0 bases and 3 bases respectively, with 9 bases between them. The CDR3 here is CASSLAGGRYEQYF. The CDR3 DNA is TGTGCCAGCAGCTTAGCCGGGGGGCGCTACGAGCAGTACTTC.

The rearrangement joins TRBV30 to TRBJ1-3, with TRBD1 as a possible D gene (5 bases). The germline V gene encodes CDR1 GTSNPN and CDR2 SVGIG (reference sequence). The CDR3 loop spans 12 amino acids. The V end was cut by 5 bases, the J end by 2 bases, with 7 bases between. This CDR3 reads CAWQGAGNTIYF. The CDR3 region has the DNA TGTGCCTGGCAGGGTGCTGGAAACACCATATATTTT.

The rearrangement links TRBV30 to TRBJ1-1; possibly TRBD1 for D (5 bases). CDR1 GTSNPN and CDR2 SVGIG come from the germline V gene (reference sequence). The V end was cut by 1 base, the J end by 8 bases, with 17 bases between. This CDR3 comprises 14 residues. CDR3 amino acids: CAWSGQGKYIEAFF. Written as DNA, the CDR3 is TGTGCCTGGAGTGGCCAGGGAAAATATATAGAAGCTTTCTTT.

The chain employs TRBV11-2 and TRBJ1-1; the match to TRBD1 covers 8 bases. This CDR3 is 15 amino acids long. Per germline, CDR1 SGHAT and CDR2 FQNNGV. V dropped 4 bases and J dropped 1; count of bases not matched to a gene: 5. The CDR3 loop reads CASSSRTGPNTEAFF. The DNA for the CDR3 is TGTGCCAGCAGCTCACGGACAGGGCCGAACACTGAAGCTTTCTTT. The whole variable domain, filled in from reference TRBV11-2 and TRBJ1-1, reads EAGVAQSPRYKIIEKRQSVAFWCNPISGHATLYWYQQILGQGPKLLIQFQNNGVVDDSQLPKDRFSAERLKGVDSTLKIQPAKLEDSAVYLCASSSRTGPNTEAFFGQGTRLTVV.

DNA of the CDR3: TGTGCCAGTAGTATAGAGGTCCAGGGGGAATACGAGCAGTACTTC. Translating gives CASSIEVQGEYEQYF. The V call is TRBV19, the J call TRBJ2-7; 7 bases align to TRBD1. The germline V gene has CDR1 LNHDA and CDR2 SQIVND (reference sequence). CDR3 length: 15 residues. The V gene end was trimmed by 0 bases and the J gene end by 4 bases; junction bases not matched to a gene: 6.

The V and J genes are TRBV27 and TRBJ2-6, with D perhaps TRBD1 (6 bases). Germline V CDR1 and CDR2: MNHEY, SMNVEV (reference sequence). This CDR3 has 16 amino acids. The V end was cut by 3 bases, the J end by 3 bases, with 12 bases between. CDR3 sequence reads: CASSFYRANGANVLTF. The CDR3 DNA reads as TGTGCCAGCAGTTTTTACAGGGCTAATGGGGCCAACGTCCTGACTTTC.

This chain connects TRBV5-1 to TRBJ1-6, with D maybe TRBD1 (6 bases). The length of the CDR3 is 15 residues. The V and J ends lost 4 bases and 6 bases respectively, with 14 bases between them. CDR1 and CDR2 from the germline V gene are SGHRS and YFSETQ. The CDR3 DNA is TGCGCCAGCAGCGTAACGGGGGCTCCTAATTCACCCCTCCACTTT. Translated, it gives CASSVTGAPNSPLHF.

Details on this clone: Other DNA sequences in this sample translate to the same CDR3. V usage is TRBV11-2 and J usage is TRBJ1-5; D unclear. Trimming removed 1 base at V and 4 bases at J, with 5 bases between. The CDR3 runs to 13 residues. Germline V gives CDR1 SGHAT, CDR2 FQNNGV. The CDR3 region is CASSLVRNQPQHF. The CDR3 DNA reads TGTGCCAGCAGCTTAGTCAGAAATCAGCCCCAGCATTTT. The variable domain in full, completed from reference TRBV11-2 and TRBJ1-5, reads EAGVAQSPRYKIIEKRQSVAFWCNPISGHATLYWYQQILGQGPKLLIQFQNNGVVDDSQLPKDRFSAERLKGVDSTLKIQPAKLEDSAVYLCASSLVRNQPQHFGDGTRLSIL.